Each of the 17 T cell receptor beta chains below was sequenced from the same sample in a study of blood T cell repertoires in COVID-19. Only in-frame clones appear in the TCRdb table, and some are missing; sequencing was by immunoSEQ multiplex PCR. The table shows around 60,000 clones, with around 86% occurring only once. Sequenced material: peripheral blood. Source of these receptors: a woman aged 80 or older with active or convalescent COVID-19.

The J gene is TRBJ1-5, the V gene TRBV6-5; 7 nucleotides line up with TRBD1. The CDR3 has 15 amino acids. V shed 4 bases, J shed 7 bases, and the junction held 10 bases outside the gene matches. CDR1 and CDR2 from the germline V gene are MNHEY and SVGAGI. Here the CDR3 DNA reads TGTGCCAGCAGTTCCTCGGGACAGATCAGCCAGCCCCAGCATTTT. As protein: CASSSSGQISQPQHF.

The gene calls are TRBV10-3 and TRBJ1-5; 8 bases are shared with TRBD1. This CDR3 region has 16 residues. The V gene's germline CDR1 is ENHRY and CDR2 SYGVKD. V lost 3 bases and J lost 5; bases outside the gene matches: 9. In nucleotides, the CDR3 is TGTGCCATCAGTGAAACCGGGACAGGTCCGTATCAGCCCCAGCATTTT. It specifies CAISETGTGPYQPQHF.

The CDR3 DNA sequence: TGTGCCAGCAGTGTCACAGGGATGTCTGGGCAGTACTTC. It specifies CASSVTGMSGQYF. The rearrangement joins TRBV25-1 to TRBJ2-7; D possibly corresponds to TRBD1 (6 bases). The V end was cut by 4 bases, the J end by 9 bases, with 16 bases between. Germline V lookup: CDR1 MGHDK, CDR2 SYGVNS. This CDR3 has 13 residues.

Remarks on this clone: At one end, the junction sequence differs from germline, possibly due to a read error. The chain couples TRBV28 to TRBJ2-3, with D perhaps matching TRBD1 (5 bases). The CDR3 is made up of 13 amino acids. The V gene's germline CDR1 is MDHEN and CDR2 SYDVKM. The CDR3 DNA reads TGTGCCAGCAGTTTCCAAGCAAATCCCCCCAGGGATTTT. Translation gives CASSFQANPPRDF.

The chain links TRBV27 to TRBJ1-6, with 7 bases aligning to TRBD1. Germline-derived CDR1 and CDR2 are MNHEY and SMNVEV (reference sequence). J was trimmed by 7 bases and V by 3 bases; bases with no gene match: 3. This CDR3 comprises 14 residues. This CDR3 reads CASSFGTANSPLHF. The DNA for the CDR3 is TGTGCCAGCAGTTTTGGGACAGCAAATTCACCCCTCCACTTT.

This sequence joins TRBV5-4 and TRBJ2-6, with TRBD1 as a possible D gene (6 bases). The CDR3 length is 16 residues. From germline, CDR1 is SGHNT and CDR2 YYREEE (reference sequence). V gave up 5 bases and J gave up 4 bases, with 16 bases separating them. This CDR3 is CASRSPGDVGANVLTF. The CDR3 DNA follows: TGTGCCAGCAGATCCCCAGGGGACGTGGGGGCCAACGTCCTGACTTTC.

The rearrangement joins TRBV7-8 to TRBJ1-4; a possible D gene is TRBD1 (5 bases). CDR3 size: 16 residues. The germline V gene encodes CDR1 SGHVS and CDR2 FQNEAQ. The V and J ends lost 8 bases and 8 bases respectively, with 24 bases between them. DNA of the CDR3: TGTGCCAGCGCTCCCCTCCCCCAGGGATTTAGGGAAAAACTGTTTTTT. This sequence encodes CASAPLPQGFREKLFF.

The table lists this clone with a count of one. The chain links TRBV19 to TRBJ1-5; 9 bases are shared with TRBD1. With 10 bases clipped from V and 4 bases from J, the junction kept 11 bases outside the gene matches. The CDR3 runs to 15 residues. Per the germline V gene, CDR1 is LNHDA and CDR2 is SQIVND (reference sequence). This CDR3 reads CATNPDRGGNQPQHF. The CDR3 bases are TGTGCCACGAACCCGGACAGGGGTGGGAATCAGCCCCAGCATTTT.

In its sample, this clone was seen a few times. The rearrangement joins TRBV6-2 or TRBV6-3 to TRBJ2-7; D gene ambiguous. Germline CDR1 reads MNHEY; CDR2 reads SVGEGT. Trimming shortened V by 0 bases and J by 1 base, and 13 bases separated the two germline ends. The CDR3 is 16 residues long. The CDR3 DNA is TGTGCCAGCAGTTACTCGATCCAGTTCCCATCCTACGAGCAGTACTTC. This gives the protein CASSYSIQFPSYEQYF.

The count of this clone is one. The chain employs TRBV27 and TRBJ2-7, with D tentatively TRBD1 (5 bases). V was clipped by 3 bases and J by 4 bases, with 10 bases between them. This CDR3 is 13 amino acids long. Germline lookup yields CDR1 MNHEY and CDR2 SMNVEV (reference sequence). The CDR3 DNA reads TGTGCCAGCAGTTTTGGGCAGGGTTACGAGCAGTACTTC. It specifies CASSFGQGYEQYF.

The chain combines TRBV7-8 with TRBJ2-1; TRBD2 aligns across 7 bases. J lost 5 bases, V lost 5 bases, and 6 bases had no gene match. Germline V gene lookup returns CDR1 SGHVS and CDR2 FQNEAQ. The CDR3 spans 14 residues. The chain's CDR3 is CASSLVGLHNEQFF. CDR3 nucleotide sequence: TGTGCCAGCAGCCTAGTGGGACTACACAATGAGCAGTTCTTC.

The V call is TRBV4-2, the J call TRBJ2-4, with TRBD2 identical over 9 bases. The CDR3 extends over 15 amino acids. Trimming took 0 bases from V and 7 from J; bases not matched to a gene: 4. CDR1 is LGHNA, CDR2 YNFKEQ, per germline. CDR3 nucleotide sequence: TGTGCCAGCAGCCAAGATAGGACTAGCGTCAACATTCAGTACTTC. This gives the protein CASSQDRTSVNIQYF.

The V gene is TRBV5-4, the J gene TRBJ2-1; D might be TRBD2 (6 bases). CDR3 length: 15 residues. Germline CDR1 SGHNT, CDR2 YYREEE (reference sequence). V lost 4 bases and J 6 bases, leaving 17 bases between the germline ends. This CDR3 reads CASSPDTGTGNEQFF. CDR3 DNA sequence: TGTGCCAGCAGCCCGGATACCGGGACTGGCAATGAGCAGTTCTTC. Full variable domain (rest looked up from reference TRBV5-4 and TRBJ2-1): ETGVTQSPTHLIKTRGQQVTLRCSSQSGHNTVSWYQQALGQGPQFIFQYYREEENGRGNFPPRFSGLQFPNYSSELNVNALELDDSALYLCASSPDTGTGNEQFFGPGTRLTVL.

This chain connects TRBV7-2 to TRBJ2-7; 8 nucleotides agree with TRBD2. Germline V gene data show CDR1 as SGHTA and CDR2 as FQGNSA. CDR3 size: 14 residues. The ends lost 6 bases at V and 3 bases at J; junction bases unmatched: 7. Here the CDR3 DNA reads TGTGCCAGCAGGCCCAGCGGGGGATTCTACGAGCAGTACTTC. This encodes CASRPSGGFYEQYF.

The chain links TRBV2 to TRBJ1-2; maybe TRBD1 (6 bases). The germline V and J ends were trimmed by 5 bases and 5 bases, with 18 bases remaining between them. The CDR3 length is 15 residues. CDR1 is SNHLY and CDR2 is FYNNEI in the germline V gene. CDR3 region: CASSLTQGSGYGYTF. The CDR3 region has the DNA TGTGCCAGCAGTCTCACCCAGGGGTCGGGGTATGGCTACACCTTC.

This CDR3 reads CASGTGRYGYTF. The CDR3 DNA sequence: TGTGCCAGCGGAACAGGGCGCTATGGCTACACCTTC. This rearrangement joins TRBV27 to TRBJ1-2; tentatively, D is TRBD1 (6 bases). V was trimmed by 8 bases and J by 4 bases, leaving 11 bases between them. Per germline, CDR1 MNHEY and CDR2 SMNVEV (reference sequence). The CDR3 has 12 residues.

This clone has more than one count but fewer than ten. The chain uses TRBV14 and TRBJ1-5; D not certain. V gave up 1 base and J gave up 4 bases, with 2 bases separating them. The germline gives CDR1 SGHDN, CDR2 FVKESK. The CDR3 spans 12 residues. CDR3 protein: CASSQANQPQHF. The CDR3 DNA reads TGTGCCAGCAGCCAAGCAAATCAGCCCCAGCATTTT. The full variable domain, with the rest looked up from reference TRBV14 and TRBJ1-5, is EAGVTQFPSHSVIEKGQTVTLRCDPISGHDNLYWYRRVMGKEIKFLLHFVKESKQDESGMPNNRFLAERTGGTYSTLKVQPAELEDSGVYFCASSQANQPQHFGDGTRLSIL.